The clone carrying this T cell receptor beta chain has only a few counts. The antigen is not known. With a J-beta primer mix and a sample-barcoded 5' primer, a second PCR ran about 7 to 12 cycles. Each cDNA molecule was tagged by a template-switch adaptor with 12 random nucleotides. TCRdb re-analysed the 5' RACE reads in MiXCR, keeping a single row per CDR3 protein. The sample includes more than 1,400,000 distinct CDR3 sequences, roughly 40% of them seen just once. These data are taken from a study of blood T cells in healthy people across ages. The donors, all healthy, were Caucasians living in Russia, aged about 6 to 100. V lost 2 bases and J lost 3; bases outside the gene matches: 8. This CDR3 is 16 amino acids long. In germline, CDR1 is SNHLY, CDR2 FYNNEI. Points from the study as a whole: Because sorting was not performed, PBMCs prevented conclusive naive versus antigen-experienced comparison. Observed TCR beta diversity showed a strong correlation with the percentage of naive T cells as measured by flow cytometry.

This clonotype originated in a woman in her late teens or twenties in good health. The sequenced material came from blood. The chain carries TRBV2 and TRBJ1-2, with 8 bases fitting TRBD1. The CDR3 DNA sequence: TGTGCCAGCAGTGAATTTCTGGGACAGGAGGACTATGGCTACACCTTC. This sequence encodes CASSEFLGQEDYGYTF.